This T cell receptor beta chain was observed in a study of blood T cell repertoires in COVID-19. Germline CDR1 reads SGHRS; CDR2 reads YFSETQ. The CDR3 spans 12 residues. Between the trimmed V and J ends, which lost 1 base and 5 bases, there was a span of 3 bases. Some clones are missing from TCRdb's copy, which holds only in-frame ones; the method was immunoSEQ multiplex PCR. The sample consists of 260,000 or so clones, roughly 82% of them appearing once. The clonotype originates from a woman in her 70s with acute or convalescent COVID-19. Sample: peripheral blood. This chain uses TRBV5-1 with TRBJ1-4; D gene unclear. CDR3 sequence (DNA): TGCGCCAGCAGCTTGACAAATGAAAAACTGTTTTTT. Amino acid sequence: CASSLTNEKLFF.